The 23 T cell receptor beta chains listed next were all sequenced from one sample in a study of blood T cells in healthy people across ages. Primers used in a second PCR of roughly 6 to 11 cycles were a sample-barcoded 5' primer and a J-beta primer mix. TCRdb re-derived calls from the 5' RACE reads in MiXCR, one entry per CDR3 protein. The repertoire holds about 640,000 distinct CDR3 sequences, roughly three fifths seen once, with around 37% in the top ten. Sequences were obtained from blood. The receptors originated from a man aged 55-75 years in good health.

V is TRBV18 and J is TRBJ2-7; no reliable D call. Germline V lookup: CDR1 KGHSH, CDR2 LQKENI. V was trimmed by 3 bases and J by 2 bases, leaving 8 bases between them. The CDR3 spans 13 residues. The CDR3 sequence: CASSPRVTYEQYF. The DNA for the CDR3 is TGTGCCAGCTCACCCCGGGTTACCTACGAGCAGTACTTC.

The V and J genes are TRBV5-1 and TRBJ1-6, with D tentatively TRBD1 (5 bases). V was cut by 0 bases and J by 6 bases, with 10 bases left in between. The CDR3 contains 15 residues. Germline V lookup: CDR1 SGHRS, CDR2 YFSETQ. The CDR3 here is CASSLEAGTNSPLHF. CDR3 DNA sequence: TGCGCCAGCAGCTTGGAGGCAGGGACTAATTCACCCCTCCACTTT.

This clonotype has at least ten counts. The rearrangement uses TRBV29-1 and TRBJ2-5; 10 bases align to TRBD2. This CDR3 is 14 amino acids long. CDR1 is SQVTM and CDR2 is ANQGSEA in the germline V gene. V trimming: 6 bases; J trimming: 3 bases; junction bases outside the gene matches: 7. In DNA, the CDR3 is TGCAGCGTGTTTCTAGCGGGGGCTGAAGAGACCCAGTACTTC. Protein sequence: CSVFLAGAEETQYF.

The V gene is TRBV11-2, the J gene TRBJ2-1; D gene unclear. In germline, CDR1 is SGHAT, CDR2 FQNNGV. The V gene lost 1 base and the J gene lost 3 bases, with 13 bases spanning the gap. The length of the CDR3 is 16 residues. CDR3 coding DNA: TGTGCCAGCAGCTTAGGGGGTAGCTATATCTACAATGAGCAGTTCTTC. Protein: CASSLGGSYIYNEQFF. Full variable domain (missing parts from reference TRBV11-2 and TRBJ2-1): EAGVAQSPRYKIIEKRQSVAFWCNPISGHATLYWYQQILGQGPKLLIQFQNNGVVDDSQLPKDRFSAERLKGVDSTLKIQPAKLEDSAVYLCASSLGGSYIYNEQFFGPGTRLTVL.

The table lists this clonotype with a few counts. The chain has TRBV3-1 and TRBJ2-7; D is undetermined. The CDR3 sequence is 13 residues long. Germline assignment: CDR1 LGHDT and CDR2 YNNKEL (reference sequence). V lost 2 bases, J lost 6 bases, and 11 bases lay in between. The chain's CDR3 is CASSQMRYGEQYF. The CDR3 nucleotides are TGTGCCAGCAGCCAAATGAGATATGGCGAGCAGTACTTC.

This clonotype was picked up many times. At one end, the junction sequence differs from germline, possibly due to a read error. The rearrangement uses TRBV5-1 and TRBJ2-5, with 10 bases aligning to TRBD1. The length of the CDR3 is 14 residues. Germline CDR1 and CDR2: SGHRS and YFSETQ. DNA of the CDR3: TGTGCCAGCAGTTTGACAGGGGGCGGGGAGACCCAGTACTTC. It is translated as CASSLTGGGETQYF.

This chain's CDR3 is CASSTWGRVYGYTF. CDR3 DNA: TGTGCCAGCAGTACGTGGGGCCGGGTCTATGGCTACACCTTC. The chain recombines TRBV28 with TRBJ1-2; weak D call: TRBD1 (5 bases). CDR3 size: 14 residues. Germline CDR1 reads MDHEN; CDR2 reads SYDVKM. V lost 5 bases, J lost 4 bases, and 14 bases lay in between.

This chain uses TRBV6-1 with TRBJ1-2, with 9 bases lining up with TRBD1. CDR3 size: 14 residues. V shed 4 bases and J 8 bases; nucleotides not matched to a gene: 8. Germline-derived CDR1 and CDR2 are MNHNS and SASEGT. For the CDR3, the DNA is TGTGCCAGCAGTGCGTGGGGACAGGGAAGCGGCTACACCTTC. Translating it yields CASSAWGQGSGYTF.

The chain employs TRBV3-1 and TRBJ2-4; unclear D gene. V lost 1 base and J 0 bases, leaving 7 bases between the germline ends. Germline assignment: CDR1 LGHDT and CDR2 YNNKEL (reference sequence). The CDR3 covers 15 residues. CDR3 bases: TGTGCCAGCAGCCAAGCCCCGGTAGCCAAAAACATTCAGTACTTC. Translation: CASSQAPVAKNIQYF.

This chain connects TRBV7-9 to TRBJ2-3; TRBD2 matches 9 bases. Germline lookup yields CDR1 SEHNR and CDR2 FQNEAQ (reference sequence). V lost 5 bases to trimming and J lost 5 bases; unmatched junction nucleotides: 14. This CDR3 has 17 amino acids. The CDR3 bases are TGTGCCAGCAGCGGGTTGGTTGCGGGGGGGGCTGGAGATACGCAGTATTTT. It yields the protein CASSGLVAGGAGDTQYF.

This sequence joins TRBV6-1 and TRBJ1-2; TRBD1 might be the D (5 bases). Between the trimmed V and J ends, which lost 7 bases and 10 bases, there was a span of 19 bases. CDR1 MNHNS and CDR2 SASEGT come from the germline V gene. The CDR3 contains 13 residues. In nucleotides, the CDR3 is TGTGCCAGCACTACATGGGGCATTTCGGACTACACCTTC. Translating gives CASTTWGISDYTF.

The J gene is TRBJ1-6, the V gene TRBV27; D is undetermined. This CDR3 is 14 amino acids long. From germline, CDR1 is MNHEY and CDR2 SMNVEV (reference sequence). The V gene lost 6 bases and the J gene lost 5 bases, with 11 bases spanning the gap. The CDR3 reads CASRDPGHNSPLHF. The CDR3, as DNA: TGTGCCAGCAGGGATCCGGGTCATAATTCACCCCTCCACTTT.

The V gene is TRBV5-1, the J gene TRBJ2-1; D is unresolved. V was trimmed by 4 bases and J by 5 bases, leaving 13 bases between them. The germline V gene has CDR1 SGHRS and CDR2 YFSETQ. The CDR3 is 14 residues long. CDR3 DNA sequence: TGCGCCAGCAGCCTGGGTAGCTCGCACAATGAGCAGTTCTTC. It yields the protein CASSLGSSHNEQFF.

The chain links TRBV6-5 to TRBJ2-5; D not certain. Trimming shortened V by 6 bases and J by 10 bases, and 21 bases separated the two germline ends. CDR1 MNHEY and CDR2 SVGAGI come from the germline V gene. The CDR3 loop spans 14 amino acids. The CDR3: CASSRLKESPVQYF. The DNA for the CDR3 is TGTGCCAGCAGCCGCCTTAAAGAGAGTCCGGTCCAGTACTTC.

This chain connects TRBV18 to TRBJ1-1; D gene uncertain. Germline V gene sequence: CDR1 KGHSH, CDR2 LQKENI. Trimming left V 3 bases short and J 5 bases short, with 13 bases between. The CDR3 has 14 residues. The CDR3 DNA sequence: TGTGCCAGCTCACCCGGGAACAGTAAGACTGAAGCTTTCTTT. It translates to CASSPGNSKTEAFF. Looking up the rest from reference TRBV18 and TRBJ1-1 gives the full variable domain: NAGVMQNPRHLVRRRGQEARLRCSPMKGHSHVYWYRQLPEEGLKFMVYLQKENIIDESGMPKERFSAEFPKEGPSILRIQQVVRGDSAAYFCASSPGNSKTEAFFGQGTRLTVV.

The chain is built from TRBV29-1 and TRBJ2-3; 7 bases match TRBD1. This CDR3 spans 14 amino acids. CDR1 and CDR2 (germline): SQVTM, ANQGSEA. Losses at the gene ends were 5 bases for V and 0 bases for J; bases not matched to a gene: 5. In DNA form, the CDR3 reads TGCAGCGTTAGACAGGGTTCTAGCACAGATACGCAGTATTTT. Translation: CSVRQGSSTDTQYF.

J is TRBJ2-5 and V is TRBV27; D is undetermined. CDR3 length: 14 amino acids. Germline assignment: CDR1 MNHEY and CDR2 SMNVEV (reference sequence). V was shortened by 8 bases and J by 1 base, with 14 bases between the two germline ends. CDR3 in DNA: TGTGCCAGCTCCACTCGTCAGTTCCAAGAGACCCAGTACTTC. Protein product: CASSTRQFQETQYF.

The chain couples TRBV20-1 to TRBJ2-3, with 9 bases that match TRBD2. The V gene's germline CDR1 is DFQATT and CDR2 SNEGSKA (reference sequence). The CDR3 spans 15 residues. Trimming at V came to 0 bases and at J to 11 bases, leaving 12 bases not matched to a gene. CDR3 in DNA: TGCAGTGCTAGAGAGGCAAGCGGGGGGTTCGATGGGCAGTATTTT. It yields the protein CSAREASGGFDGQYF.

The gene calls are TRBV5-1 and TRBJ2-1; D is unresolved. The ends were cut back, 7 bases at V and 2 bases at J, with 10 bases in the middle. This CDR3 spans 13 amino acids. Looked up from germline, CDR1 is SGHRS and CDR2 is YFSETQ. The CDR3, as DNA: TGCGCCAGCTCGGACGGAACCTACAATGAGCAGTTCTTC. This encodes CASSDGTYNEQFF.

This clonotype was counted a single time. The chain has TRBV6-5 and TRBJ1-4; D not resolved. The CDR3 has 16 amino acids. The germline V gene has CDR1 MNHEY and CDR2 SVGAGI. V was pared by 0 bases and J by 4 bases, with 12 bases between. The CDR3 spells CASSYSSGRLNEKLFF. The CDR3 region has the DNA TGTGCCAGCAGTTACTCATCGGGCAGGCTTAATGAAAAACTGTTTTTT.

The CDR3 loop reads CSARDLANTEAFF. The CDR3 DNA follows: TGCAGTGCTAGGGACTTGGCGAACACTGAAGCTTTCTTT. The chain uses TRBV20-1 and TRBJ1-1; D is ambiguous. Trimming pared 3 bases from V and 1 base from J, leaving 9 bases between. This CDR3 contains 13 residues. CDR1 and CDR2 from the germline V gene are DFQATT and SNEGSKA (reference sequence).

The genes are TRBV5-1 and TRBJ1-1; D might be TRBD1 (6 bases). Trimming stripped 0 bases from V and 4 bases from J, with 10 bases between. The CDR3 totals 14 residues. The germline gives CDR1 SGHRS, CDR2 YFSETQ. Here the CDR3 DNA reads TGCGCCAGCAGCTTGGCCCAGGGGACCACTGAAGCTTTCTTT. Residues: CASSLAQGTTEAFF.

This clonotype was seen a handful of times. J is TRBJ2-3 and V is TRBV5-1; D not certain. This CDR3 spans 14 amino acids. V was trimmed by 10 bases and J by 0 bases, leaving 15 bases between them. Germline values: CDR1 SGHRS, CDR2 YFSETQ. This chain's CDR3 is CAARAGRSTDTQYF. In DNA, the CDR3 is TGCGCCGCTCGAGCAGGCCGGAGCACAGATACGCAGTATTTT.